This TCR beta chain emerged from a study of shared clonotypes between healthy human individuals. A CD45RA-negative memory subset and a CD45RA+ naive subset were separated from the CD4+ cells. Remarks on this clone: Its target is not known.

General observations from the study: Sampling involved blood alone; tissue repertoires likely differ.

Trimming shortened V by 5 bases and J by 8 bases, and 9 bases separated the two germline ends. There are 11 residues in the CDR3. Per germline, CDR1 MNHEY and CDR2 SVGAGI. Produced via immunoSEQ multiplex PCR; TCRdb's table is partial and in-frame only. The sample holds about 2.4 million clones; approximately 90% are singletons and the top ten take over 0.12%. This receptor was identified in a man younger than 30 in good health. Material for sequencing was naive CD4+ T cells sorted from blood. Sample subset: CD45RA+ positively selected. The chain joins TRBV6-5 to TRBJ1-1; no clear D gene. The CDR3 DNA follows: TGTGCCAGCAGTGCCCGACCCGAAGCTTTCTTT. Protein product: CASSARPEAFF.